A single sample is the source of the 29 T cell receptor beta chains below, sequenced in a study of regulatory T cells in long-lasting Graves disease. The time point is: newly diagnosed GD, antithyroid drugs for less than 3 months. PBMCs provided the RNA from which the TCR library was made. Through Arm-PCR of CDR3 regions and iRepertoire HTBI primers, TCR beta libraries were built. TCRdb re-analysed the multiplex PCR reads in MiXCR, keeping a single row per CDR3 protein. The data contain around 470,000 distinct CDR3 sequences, about 14% of them singletons. These same records also appear under a second study, on T cells in Graves' hyperthyroidism and ophthalmopathy.

Sequenced here: peripheral blood mononuclear cells (PBMCs), sampled at new diagnosis, from a patient treated with antithyroid drugs. These receptors were collected from a woman aged 45-59 years with Graves disease.

This clonotype was detected a few times. The rearrangement uses TRBV12-3 or TRBV12-4 and TRBJ1-2; D unclear. Trimming took 4 bases from V and 5 from J, leaving 11 bases between them. The CDR3 loop spans 13 amino acids. In DNA, the CDR3 is TGTGCCAGCAGTTACTCCCTTGGGTATGGCTACACCTTC. Translation gives CASSYSLGYGYTF.

The chain combines TRBV6-5 with TRBJ2-1, with 7 bases that match TRBD1. This CDR3 spans 15 amino acids. Germline V CDR1 and CDR2: MNHEY, SVGAGI. J lost 3 bases, V lost 2 bases, and 4 bases had no gene match. CDR3: CASSYDGQDYNEQFF. As DNA, the CDR3 is TGTGCCAGCAGTTACGATGGACAGGACTACAATGAGCAGTTCTTC.

This chain connects TRBV30 to TRBJ1-3; D might be TRBD1 (6 bases). The CDR3 is 17 residues long. Germline V gives CDR1 GTSNPN, CDR2 SVGIG (reference sequence). Trimming removed 8 bases from V and 0 bases from J, with 23 bases in between. This CDR3 reads CAAKGPFGQNSGNTIYF. The CDR3 region has the DNA TGTGCCGCTAAAGGCCCATTTGGACAGAACTCTGGAAACACCATATATTTT.

This clonotype occurred many times. The chain has TRBV5-5 and TRBJ1-1; 8 nucleotides agree with TRBD1. Unmatched junction bases numbered 5, after V lost 4 bases and J lost 9 bases. Germline V lookup: CDR1 SGHKS, CDR2 YYEKEE (reference sequence). The CDR3 has 12 amino acids. DNA for the CDR3: TGTGCCAGCAGCGAAGGACAGGGTCAAGCTTTCTTT. This gives the protein CASSEGQGQAFF.

This clonotype was seen repeatedly, ten times or more. The rearrangement joins TRBV12-3 or TRBV12-4 to TRBJ2-1, with 15 bases aligning to TRBD2. The CDR3 is 17 residues long. V lost 5 bases to trimming and J lost 2 bases; unmatched junction nucleotides: 4. This CDR3 is CASSMGTSGRTYNEQFF. The CDR3 DNA sequence: TGTGCCAGCAGTATGGGGACTAGCGGGAGGACCTACAATGAGCAGTTCTTC.

This clonotype was detected many times. This rearrangement joins TRBV10-3 to TRBJ2-1; D might be TRBD1 (5 bases). The CDR3 runs 17 residues. Trimming took 0 bases from V and 6 from J, leaving 18 bases between them. The germline gives CDR1 ENHRY, CDR2 SYGVKD. The CDR3 here is CAISESLGQGRINEQFF. Here the CDR3 DNA reads TGTGCCATCAGTGAGTCGTTAGGGCAGGGCAGGATCAATGAGCAGTTCTTC.

This clonotype has ten or more counts. The chain combines TRBV7-9 with TRBJ2-2; no reliable D call. Germline CDR1 SEHNR, CDR2 FQNEAQ (reference sequence). V lost 0 bases and J 0 bases, leaving 2 bases between the germline ends. The CDR3 consists of 14 residues. The CDR3 spells CASSLAANTGELFF. DNA for the CDR3: TGTGCCAGCAGCTTAGCGGCGAACACCGGGGAGCTGTTTTTT.

V gene TRBV19 combines with J gene TRBJ1-1, with D perhaps TRBD1 (5 bases). CDR3 size: 14 residues. Germline V gives CDR1 LNHDA, CDR2 SQIVND (reference sequence). The germline V and J ends were trimmed by 3 bases and 1 base, with 9 bases remaining between them. The CDR3 loop is CASSIPQGNTEAFF. CDR3 DNA: TGTGCCAGTAGTATCCCCCAGGGGAACACTGAAGCTTTCTTT.

This clonotype appeared many times. The chain carries TRBV5-1 and TRBJ2-1; no clear D gene. V gave up 0 bases and J gave up 14 bases, with 15 bases separating them. CDR1 is SGHRS and CDR2 is YFSETQ in the germline V gene. The CDR3 is 13 amino acids. The CDR3 sequence: CASSLAPTSEEFF. CDR3 sequence (DNA): TGCGCCAGCAGCTTGGCCCCAACCTCGGAAGAGTTCTTC.

This clonotype was seen a few times. V usage is TRBV27 and J usage is TRBJ2-1; possibly TRBD1 for D (6 bases). Trimming removed 5 bases from V and 8 bases from J, with 13 bases in between. Germline values: CDR1 MNHEY, CDR2 SMNVEV (reference sequence). There are 13 residues in the CDR3. The CDR3 spells CASSAFQGYEQFF. Here the CDR3 DNA reads TGTGCCAGCAGTGCCTTCCAGGGGTATGAGCAGTTCTTC.

The chain is built from TRBV19 and TRBJ2-5, with TRBD1 matching 10 bases. Trimming cost V 3 bases and J 5 bases; bases outside gene matches: 6. The germline CDR1 and CDR2 sequences are LNHDA and SQIVND (reference sequence). CDR3 length: 15 amino acids. CDR3 sequence (DNA): TGTGCCAGTAGTATCGACAGGGGGCGCGGGGAGACCCAGTACTTC. The encoded protein is CASSIDRGRGETQYF.

This clonotype occurred a few times. The chain combines TRBV11-2 with TRBJ2-3, with TRBD2 identical over 13 bases. Germline CDR1 SGHAT, CDR2 FQNNGV. This CDR3 is 15 amino acids long. Germline trimming cut 7 bases from V and 4 bases from J; bases unmatched to any gene: 5. CDR3 sequence reads: CASIKLAGGSDTQYF. The CDR3, as DNA: TGTGCCAGCATAAAACTAGCGGGAGGGTCAGATACGCAGTATTTT.

This clonotype was detected ten times or more. The gene calls are TRBV27 and TRBJ2-5; D perhaps matches TRBD2 (6 bases). Germline V gives CDR1 MNHEY, CDR2 SMNVEV (reference sequence). The CDR3 covers 14 residues. The V end was cut by 3 bases, the J end by 5 bases, with 13 bases between. The CDR3 loop is CASSLASAKETQYF. In DNA, the CDR3 is TGTGCCAGCAGTTTGGCTAGCGCGAAGGAGACCCAGTACTTC.

The chain couples TRBV20-1 to TRBJ1-2; D not certain. Germline V gives CDR1 DFQATT, CDR2 SNEGSKA (reference sequence). The V gene lost 3 bases and the J gene lost 4 bases, with 12 bases spanning the gap. The CDR3 is 13 amino acids. CDR3 region: CSASEQPVYGYTF. The CDR3 nucleotides read TGCAGTGCTAGTGAACAGCCCGTCTATGGCTACACCTTC.

V and J are TRBV4-1 and TRBJ2-7, with a possible D match to TRBD1 (6 bases). Trimming took 0 bases from V and 3 from J, leaving 18 bases between them. The CDR3 consists of 17 residues. Germline V lookup: CDR1 MGHRA, CDR2 YSYEKL. CDR3 bases: TGCGCCAGCAGCCAAGATGATGCCCGGACAGCCGACTACGAGCAGTACTTC. It yields the protein CASSQDDARTADYEQYF.

This clonotype was counted only a few times. This sequence joins TRBV5-1 and TRBJ2-5; the D gene is possibly TRBD2 (5 bases). Between the trimmed V and J ends, which lost 7 bases and 2 bases, there was a span of 15 bases. Germline V lookup: CDR1 SGHRS, CDR2 YFSETQ. This CDR3 comprises 14 residues. The CDR3 DNA reads TGCGCCAGCTGGCGAGGGTCCGATCAAGAGACCCAGTACTTC. This codes for CASWRGSDQETQYF.

CDR3 DNA: TGTGCCAGCAGTTCTACTTTTCGGACAGAAAATGCGGTCTCCTACGAGCAGTACTTC. It yields the protein CASSSTFRTENAVSYEQYF. The rearrangement links TRBV28 to TRBJ2-7; tentatively, D is TRBD1 (6 bases). Germline-derived CDR1 and CDR2 are MDHEN and SYDVKM. Trimming removed 4 bases at V and 0 bases at J, with 25 bases between. The CDR3 has 19 amino acids. Looking up the rest from reference TRBV28 and TRBJ2-7 gives the full variable domain: DVKVTQSSRYLVKRTGEKVFLECVQDMDHENMFWYRQDPGLGLRLIYFSYDVKMKEKGDIPEGYSVSREKKERFSLILESASTNQTSMYLCASSSTFRTENAVSYEQYFGPGTRLTVT.

The rearrangement joins TRBV4-1 to TRBJ2-5, with D hard to call. CDR3 length: 14 residues. Trimming removed 1 base from V and 5 bases from J, with 11 bases in between. Germline CDR1 reads MGHRA; CDR2 reads YSYEKL. The CDR3 DNA reads TGCGCCAGCAGCCAAGGAGGACCGCCGGAGACCCAGTACTTC. The encoded protein is CASSQGGPPETQYF.

This clonotype was seen only a few times. V usage is TRBV2 and J usage is TRBJ2-7, with a possible D match to TRBD2 (5 bases). Trimming took off 2 bases at V and 4 bases at J, with 15 bases between the two ends. Germline V CDR1 and CDR2: SNHLY, FYNNEI. This CDR3 region has 15 residues. In DNA form, the CDR3 reads TGTGCCAGCAGTGAAAGGAGCTTGAGGGATTACGAGCAGTACTTC. Translated, it gives CASSERSLRDYEQYF. Using reference TRBV2 and TRBJ2-7 for the parts outside the CDR3, the full variable domain is EPEVTQTPSHQVTQMGQEVILRCVPISNHLYFYWYRQILGQKVEFLVSFYNNEISEKSEIFDDQFSVERPDGSNFTLKIRSTKLEDSAMYFCASSERSLRDYEQYFGPGTRLTVT.

The rearrangement links TRBV13 to TRBJ2-7; maybe TRBD1 (6 bases). Germline lookup yields CDR1 PRHDT and CDR2 FYEKMQ (reference sequence). Trimming pared 3 bases from V and 6 bases from J, leaving 18 bases between. The CDR3 runs to 15 residues. CDR3 DNA: TGTGCCAGCAGCTTGAAGACAGGTCCTGGAATCGAGCAGTACTTC. As protein: CASSLKTGPGIEQYF.

V is TRBV6-1 and J is TRBJ1-5; D uncertain. Germline CDR1 is MNHNS and CDR2 is SASEGT. CDR3 size: 13 residues. The germline V and J ends were trimmed by 5 bases and 3 bases, with 8 bases remaining between them. This CDR3 is CASSRHANQPQHF. CDR3 bases: TGTGCCAGCAGTCGACACGCCAATCAGCCCCAGCATTTT.

V is TRBV6-5 and J is TRBJ2-1; TRBD2 aligns across 12 bases. V was pared by 4 bases and J by 4 bases, with 11 bases of the junction left unmatched. Germline V CDR1 and CDR2: MNHEY, SVGAGI. The CDR3 loop spans 18 amino acids. The chain's CDR3 is CASSFESPGLAGYNEQFF. Written as DNA, the CDR3 is TGTGCCAGCAGTTTCGAATCCCCGGGACTAGCGGGTTACAATGAGCAGTTCTTC.

This clonotype appeared a few times. The rearrangement uses TRBV5-1 and TRBJ2-3; D is perhaps TRBD1 or TRBD2 (5 bases each). This CDR3 region has 13 residues. V was trimmed by 1 base and J by 6 bases, leaving 9 bases between them. CDR1 is SGHRS and CDR2 is YFSETQ in the germline V gene. The CDR3, as DNA: TGCGCCAGCAGCTTGAGGGACGGCGATACGCAGTATTTT. It yields the protein CASSLRDGDTQYF.

This clonotype was seen a handful of times. V usage is TRBV18 and J usage is TRBJ2-5, with D maybe TRBD1 (6 bases). From germline, CDR1 is KGHSH and CDR2 LQKENI. With 5 bases removed from V and 5 bases from J, the gap between germline ends came to 12 bases. This CDR3 is 13 amino acids long. CDR3: CASSWGQGETQYF. CDR3 DNA sequence: TGTGCCAGCTCATGGGGTCAGGGGGAGACCCAGTACTTC.

This clonotype was picked up many times. This chain uses TRBV7-2 with TRBJ2-5; D is unresolved. With 2 bases removed from V and 1 base from J, the gap between germline ends came to 8 bases. Per the germline V gene, CDR1 is SGHTA and CDR2 is FQGNSA. This CDR3 is 14 amino acids long. For the CDR3, the DNA is TGTGCCAGCAGCTTATTAAACGGCCAAGAGACCCAGTACTTC. Translated: CASSLLNGQETQYF.

At least ten counts were recorded for this clonotype. The chain joins TRBV5-1 to TRBJ2-3, with D possibly being TRBD1 or TRBD2 (5 bases each). The V and J ends lost 4 bases and 6 bases respectively, with 18 bases between them. The CDR3 length is 15 residues. Per the germline V gene, CDR1 is SGHRS and CDR2 is YFSETQ. DNA for the CDR3: TGCGCCAGCAGCCCCGGGGCGGCTAGCCAGGATACGCAGTATTTT. Amino acid sequence: CASSPGAASQDTQYF. Full variable domain (missing parts from reference TRBV5-1 and TRBJ2-3): KAGVTQTPRYLIKTRGQQVTLSCSPISGHRSVSWYQQTPGQGLQFLFEYFSETQRNKGNFPGRFSGRQFSNSRSEMNVSTLELGDSALYLCASSPGAASQDTQYFGPGTRLTVL.

This clonotype was observed a few times. This chain uses TRBV7-9 with TRBJ2-1, with 7 bases aligning to TRBD1. This CDR3 has 15 residues. With V trimmed by 3 bases and J by 8 bases, 10 bases remained unmatched. Germline V gives CDR1 SEHNR, CDR2 FQNEAQ (reference sequence). The CDR3 loop reads CASSFDRAAGDEQFF. The CDR3, as DNA: TGTGCCAGCAGCTTCGACAGGGCTGCCGGCGATGAGCAGTTCTTC.

This clonotype appeared a few times. The gene calls are TRBV24-1 and TRBJ1-3; 7 bases line up with TRBD1. V lost 4 bases to trimming and J lost 2 bases; unmatched junction nucleotides: 4. Germline values: CDR1 KGHDR, CDR2 SFDVKD. The CDR3 is 15 amino acids. CDR3 region: CATSDPGTAGNTIYF. The CDR3, as DNA: TGTGCCACCAGTGACCCCGGGACAGCTGGAAACACCATATATTTT.

A single count supports this clonotype. The gene calls are TRBV9 and TRBJ2-7, with 11 bases that match TRBD2. The CDR3 extends over 16 amino acids. Looked up from germline, CDR1 is SGDLS and CDR2 is YYNGEE. The V gene end was trimmed by 4 bases and the J gene end by 9 bases; junction bases not matched to a gene: 15. The chain's CDR3 is CASSSTTGTSGSRQYF. Written as DNA, the CDR3 is TGTGCCAGCAGCTCAACCACCGGGACTAGCGGTTCCCGGCAGTACTTC.